The following is a T cell receptor beta chain sequence with its context. There is no known antigen for this receptor. Base qualities are missing; no much larger clone stands one base away. CD8 naive samples consisted of CD45RO-negative cells that were positively selected for CCR7, yielding a CD45RA+CCR7+ population without TemRA cells. The donors were healthy, HIV-negative adults who had no recently reported acute infections or vaccinations. All donors were Caucasian adults living in Nashville, Tennessee, USA. Blood was collected by leukapheresis, and PBMCs were isolated by Ficoll-Histopaque density gradient centrifugation and then cryopreserved in liquid nitrogen vapor phase. Purity and quantity of every magnetically sorted T cell population were checked by analytical flow cytometry. Genomic DNA was isolated from each sorted fraction and quantified by UV absorbance on a Nanodrop 2000c. This sample stems from a study of shared clonotypes between healthy human individuals (dated by TCRdb to the early 2020s). In the study overall: The cohort comprised a couple of women and a few men aged 18 to 49 years. For each donor, three plates each were used for CD4 naive and CD4 memory, two plates were used for CD8 naive, and one plate was used for CD8 memory. To estimate repertoire size and how much clonotype sharing occurs between individuals, the study deeply sequenced the blood TCR repertoires of roughly 5 healthy adults. Libraries were prepared and TCR repertoires were sequenced by different laboratories using diverse techniques, in order to increase sequencing depth and limit assay-specific biases. Between about 0.9 and 9 billion PBMCs per donor were obtained by leukapheresis.

V and J are truncated by 0 bases and 4 bases respectively, leaving an intervening sequence of 11 bases. Counted from cysteine to phenylalanine, this CDR3 has 15 amino acids. Of the read, only the CDR3 DNA is kept; its 45 bases are in frame from base 1. Per the germline V gene, SGDLS is the CDR1 and YYNGEE is the CDR2. Using the deep immunoSEQ assay, multiplex PCR amplified TCR CDR3 regions from genomic DNA. For each cell subset, the extracted genomic DNA was distributed evenly across all wells of several immunoSEQ 96-well plates, and each plate served as one replicate. For sorted subsets, approximately 0.2 ug of genomic DNA, equivalent to around 31,000 T cell genomes, went into each replicate PCR. Purified libraries were quantified with a Qubit 3.0 fluorometer, sized on a Bioanalyzer 2100, and re-quantified with the KAPA Library Quantification kit. A separate single-read 150-cycle Illumina NextSeq 550 flow cell was used to sequence each immunoSEQ 96-well plate. The paper's data handling went like this. Because only junctional sequences without quality scores were contained in the immunoSEQ output, filtering matching that applied to full-length reads could not be performed. To assign V/J genes and CDR3, sequences were annotated using PyIR, a Python wrapper for IgBLAST v1.9, with IMGT germline references. Reads were removed for weak V/J assignments (E-value above 1e-6), missing CDR3, stop codons, out-of-frame junctions, or ambiguous translated residues. A V3J clonotype was defined by an identical inferred V gene, J gene, and CDR3 amino acid sequence. To compute the percentage overlap between repertoires, the number of shared unique clonotypes was divided by the size of the smaller repertoire. RTK rarefaction, the Chao1 estimator, and Recon v2.1 estimates of unobserved clonotypes were used to assess repertoire richness. For all TCRbeta clonotypes obtained by the gDNA method from a few donors, generation probabilities were computed with OLGA. TCRdb obtained this table from immuneACCESS and retained in-frame rearrangements with V and J assigned. These tables miss some clones; where compared with another copy, unresolved V genes account for less than half of the shortfall, and the remainder is unexplained. That table furnishes V, J and clone size, whereas the DNA furnished D and trimming. This sample lists roughly 2.1 million clones; about 93% were detected once. 1.5% to 2% of the sample belongs to the ten largest clones.

The study at large found these results: The genetic and exposure-history diversity represented was limited by the small number of donors. Naive subsets generally had larger estimated clonotype richness than memory subsets did. Across a few donors, around 5% of naive CD4, 3% to 3.5% of naive CD8, around 2.1% of memory CD4, and 0.3% to 0.45% of memory CD8 clonotypes were shared. Rarefaction of sorted-subset datasets indicated incomplete sequencing despite the large sequencing depth. Clonotypes shared by all four sorted-subset donors showed higher generation probabilities than non-shared clonotypes. Pairwise subsampling indicated that sequencing depth was expected to affect the degree of clonotype sharing among donors. Only blood was sampled, and tissue TCR repertoires likely differ from those in blood.

This receptor was obtained from a young man in good health. Some clones in this sample may be carry-over from other donors' samples. The source material was naive CD8+ T cells from PBMCs. Interpreted using the paper, the cell subset or site label stands for: CD45RA+CCR7+. The sequence joins TRBV9 to TRBJ2-1, and TRBD2 may be the D gene, going by 6 matching bases. The CDR3 region has the sequence CASSVGGRKYNEQFF. The DNA reads as follows: TGTGCCAGCAGCGTAGGGGGGAGGAAATACAATGAGCAGTTCTTC.